This T cell receptor (beta chain) is from a study of T cell changes during pregnancy in multiple sclerosis. CDR3 size: 14 residues. The V end was cut by 1 base, the J end by 1 base, with 7 bases between. The V gene's germline CDR1 is SGHTA and CDR2 FQGTGA. Assay: immunoSEQ multiplex PCR; the TCRdb copy retains only in-frame clones and omits some. Here the sample spans some 30,000 clones, 91% being singletons. The origin of this receptor is a female donor in good health, enrolled as a control in a pregnancy study. The material sequenced was CD8+ T cells from peripheral blood mononuclear cells, taken in the second trimester of pregnancy. The chain uses TRBV7-3 and TRBJ1-1; D remains ambiguous. The CDR3 reads CASSLNYGNTEAFF. The CDR3 DNA is TGTGCCAGCAGCTTAAACTACGGGAACACTGAAGCTTTCTTT.